Shown below are 6 T cell receptor beta chains from a single sample sequenced in a study of T cell repertoires in cytomegalovirus infection. TCRdb reanalysed the reads using MiXCR and keeps one entry per CDR3 protein. The table lists about 830,000 distinct CDR3 sequences, over 25% of them singletons. No antigen has been identified for these receptors. The sample consisted of cultured CD8+ T cells from PBMCs, taken from culture after CMV antigen stimulation. These receptors all come from a human donor in good health (CMV status not recorded). Some clones in this sample may be carry-over from other donors' samples.

This clonotype occurred a few times. This chain connects TRBV6-5 to TRBJ2-2; TRBD2 agrees at 13 bases. V lost 6 bases and J lost 0; bases outside the gene matches: 7. CDR3 size: 18 residues. Germline V gives CDR1 MNHEY, CDR2 SVGAGI. The CDR3: CASRTSGGSPSNTGELFF. As DNA, the CDR3 is TGTGCCAGCAGGACTAGCGGGGGGTCCCCTTCGAACACCGGGGAGCTGTTTTTT.

The V gene is TRBV20-1, the J gene TRBJ2-7; 8 nucleotides line up with TRBD2. Germline V gene sequence: CDR1 DFQATT, CDR2 SNEGSKA (reference sequence). Trimming cost V 1 base and J 0 bases; bases outside gene matches: 5. The CDR3 has 15 residues. Written as DNA, the CDR3 is TGCAGTGCTAGAGCCCCAGCGGGGGTCTCCTACGAGCAGTACTTC. It specifies CSARAPAGVSYEQYF.

The chain combines TRBV10-3 with TRBJ2-2; TRBD2 agrees at 7 bases. Germline CDR1 reads ENHRY; CDR2 reads SYGVKD. This CDR3 contains 17 residues. J gave up 3 bases and V 0 bases, and 7 bases lay outside the gene matches. This chain's CDR3 is CAISESWAGRDTGELFF. The CDR3 bases are TGTGCCATCAGTGAGTCTTGGGCAGGGAGGGACACCGGGGAGCTGTTTTTT.

This clonotype was seen repeatedly, ten times or more. The chain employs TRBV7-9 and TRBJ2-1; TRBD2 aligns across 13 bases. Germline V CDR1 and CDR2: SEHNR, FQNEAQ (reference sequence). This CDR3 comprises 18 residues. Unmatched junction bases numbered 12, after V lost 3 bases and J lost 7 bases. The CDR3, as DNA: TGTGCCAGCAGCTTGACTAGCGGGGGGAACTCAAGGTGGAATGAGCAGTTCTTC. This gives the protein CASSLTSGGNSRWNEQFF.

This clonotype occurred a few times. CDR3 nucleotides: TGTGCCAGCAACGGCGGCGTAGGGGACACCGGGGAGCTGTTTTTT. Protein product: CASNGGVGDTGELFF. The gene calls are TRBV7-3 and TRBJ2-2, with D perhaps TRBD1 (5 bases). Deletions cut 7 bases from V and 3 bases from J, with 15 bases between. The CDR3 loop spans 15 amino acids. Germline assignment: CDR1 SGHTA and CDR2 FQGTGA.

CDR3 coding DNA: TGTGCCAGCAGCTCGGACCCGGATAACGGACAGGGAAACAATCAGCCCCAGCATTTT. The encoded protein is CASSSDPDNGQGNNQPQHF. The rearrangement joins TRBV5-8 to TRBJ1-5; TRBD1 matches at 8 bases. Germline V lookup: CDR1 SGHTS, CDR2 YDEGEE. This CDR3 comprises 19 residues. After removal of 3 bases from V and 3 bases from J, the junction contained 17 bases not matched to a gene.